Sequencing of this T cell receptor beta chain was carried out in a study of cytomegalovirus exposure and HLA in healthy donors. The PCR had 60 Vbeta and 13 Jbeta primers. Produced via immunoSEQ multiplex PCR; TCRdb's table is partial and in-frame only. Of around 260,000 clones listed, 80% are singletons. The CDR3 is 15 amino acids. Trimming removed 6 bases at V and 6 bases at J, with 15 bases between. CDR1 and CDR2 (germline): MNHNY, SVGAGI (reference sequence). The source material was PBMCs. The chain recombines TRBV6-6 with TRBJ1-6; possible D gene TRBD1, 5 bases. This clonotype was sampled from a girl aged 2-10 years in good health and CMV-seronegative. The CDR3 region is CASRGDSRINSPLHF. CDR3 DNA: TGTGCCAGCAGAGGCGACAGTAGAATTAATTCACCCCTCCACTTT.